This T cell receptor (beta chain) originates from a study of control samples from healthy donors and cancer patients. The table came from immunoSEQ multiplex PCR; TCRdb's copy has only in-frame clones and leaves some out. This table holds roughly 130,000 clones, around 94% found once. This CDR3 spans 19 amino acids. From germline, CDR1 is KGHDR and CDR2 SFDVKD. The germline V and J ends were trimmed by 5 bases and 3 bases, with 27 bases remaining between them. The sample taken for sequencing was PBMCs. This sequence joins TRBV24-1 and TRBJ1-1; weak D call: TRBD1 (6 bases). This receptor was identified in a man aged 55-75 years with colorectal cancer. CDR3 DNA: TGTGCCACCAGTGCCCAAGGGGGGAGGGGGGCGCGGATGGACACTGAAGCTTTCTTT. It translates to CATSAQGGRGARMDTEAFF.